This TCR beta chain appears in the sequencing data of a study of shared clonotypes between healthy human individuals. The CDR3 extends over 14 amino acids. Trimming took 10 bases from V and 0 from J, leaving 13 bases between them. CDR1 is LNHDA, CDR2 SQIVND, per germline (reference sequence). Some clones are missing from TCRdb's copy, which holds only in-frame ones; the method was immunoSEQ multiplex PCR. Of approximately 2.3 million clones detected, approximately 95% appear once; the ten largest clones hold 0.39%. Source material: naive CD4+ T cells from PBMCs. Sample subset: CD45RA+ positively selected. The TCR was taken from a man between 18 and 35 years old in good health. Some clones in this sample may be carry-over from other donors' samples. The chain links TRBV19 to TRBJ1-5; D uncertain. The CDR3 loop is CATTLPGSNQPQHF. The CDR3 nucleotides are TGTGCCACCACCTTACCGGGTAGCAATCAGCCCCAGCATTTT.